A selection of T cell receptor beta chains follows, all from one sample in a study of graft-versus-host responses after intestinal transplantation. TCRdb keeps only in-frame clones here, not all; method: immunoSEQ multiplex PCR. The sample includes about 63,000 clones, roughly 90% seen only once; the top ten take less than 2%. The sequenced sample was ileum tissue, obtained about 350 days after transplant. All receptors derive from a human patient who received an intestinal transplant, so some T cells may come from the graft donor. Each CDR3 is given with its conserved first and last residue. A D gene is named only where the DNA matches it firmly. Clone sizes are given selectively: once, few, many, or a class where the clone is expanded.

>12|NA|NA|TRBJ2-7|TRBV7-9
CASSLTSYEQYF
TGTGCCAGCAGCTTAACGTCCTACGAGCAGTACTTC
>16|NA|TRBD2|TRBJ2-2|TRBV6-5
CASSSRLAGGTGELFF
TGTGCCAGCAGTTCTCGACTAGCGGGAGGCACCGGGGAGCTGTTTTTT
>16|NA|TRBD2|TRBJ2-7|TRBV2
CANTPRPGTSGGEQYF
TGTGCCAACACCCCTCGCCCGGGGACTAGCGGGGGCGAGCAGTACTTC
>10|NA|NA|TRBJ1-5|TRBV19
CASSMDTECF
TGTGCCAGTAGTATGGACACAGAATGTTTT
>19|NA|NA|TRBJ2-4|TRBV5-1
CASSQPTYYDKRDKNIQYF
TGCGCCAGCAGCCAGCCTACCTACTACGATAAACGGGACAAAAACATTCAGTACTTC
>14|NA|NA|TRBJ1-2|TRBV5-8
CASSLGQPLSGYTF
TGTGCCAGCAGCTTGGGACAGCCCCTCTCTGGCTACACCTTC
>17|NA|TRBD1|TRBJ1-5|TRBV19
CASSIRGQVGSNQPQHF
TGTGCCAGTAGTATCCGTGGACAGGTCGGGAGCAATCAGCCCCAGCATTTT
>18|NA|TRBD2|TRBJ2-5|TRBV11-2
CASSFGRLAGEIQETQYF
TGTGCCAGCAGCTTCGGGAGACTAGCGGGAGAGATCCAAGAGACCCAGTACTTC
>13|NA|NA|TRBJ2-5|TRBV29-1
CSGRGGPPQTQYF
TGCAGCGGCCGAGGAGGACCTCCCCAGACCCAGTACTTC
>13|NA|TRBD2|TRBJ2-3|TRBV7-3
CASSLAGESTQYF
TGTGCCAGCAGCCTAGCGGGAGAAAGCACGCAGTATTTT
>14|NA|NA|TRBJ2-2|TRBV5-1
CASSRDINTGELFF
TGCGCCAGCAGCAGGGACATAAATACCGGGGAGCTGTTTTTT
>16|NA|NA|TRBJ1-2|TRBV21-1
CASSHLRGGVNYGYTF
TGTGCCAGCAGTCATCTTCGGGGGGGAGTTAACTATGGCTACACCTTC
>16|NA|NA|TRBJ1-1|TRBV21-1
CASSTLLDRGPTEAFF
TGTGCCAGCAGCACTCTCCTGGACAGGGGTCCCACTGAAGCTTTCTTT
>16|once|TRBD1|TRBJ2-2|TRBV4-1
CASSQGGGAGAGELFF
TGCGCCAGCAGCCAAGGAGGGGGCGCGGGTGCCGGGGAGCTGTTTTTT
>17|NA|NA|TRBJ2-7|TRBV6-1
CASGASGQVKLKYEQYF
TGTGCCAGCGGTGCTTCGGGACAAGTCAAACTTAAGTACGAGCAGTACTTC
>18|NA|NA|TRBJ2-3|TRBV13
CASSFGPPHSGSTDTQYF
TGTGCCAGCAGCTTTGGCCCCCCCCATAGCGGCAGCACAGATACGCAGTATTTT
>15|NA|TRBD1|TRBJ1-4|TRBV5-1
CASSWDSKDNEKLFF
TGCGCCAGCAGCTGGGACAGCAAAGATAATGAAAAACTGTTTTTT
>13|NA|NA|TRBJ2-4|TRBV5-1
CASRQGGKNIQYF
TGCGCCAGCAGACAGGGTGGCAAAAACATTCAGTACTTC
>15|NA|NA|TRBJ2-7|TRBV10-2
CASSAGIPTTYEQYF
TGCGCCAGCAGTGCGGGTATTCCTACAACCTACGAGCAGTACTTC
>16|NA|NA|TRBJ1-1|TRBV2
CASSEPGPRASTEAFF
TGTGCCAGCAGTGAACCTGGCCCCCGCGCGAGCACTGAAGCTTTCTTT
>16|NA|TRBD2|TRBJ2-2|TRBV19
CASSIRGGRRTGELFF
TGTGCCAGTAGTATTCGGGGGGGCCGTAGGACCGGGGAGCTGTTTTTT
>14|few|NA|TRBJ2-5|TRBV18
CASSPSRDGETQYF
TGTGCCAGCTCGCCTTCAAGGGACGGAGAGACCCAGTACTTC
>15|NA|TRBD1|TRBJ1-1|TRBV5-4
CASSHRDRGNTEAFF
TGTGCCAGCAGTCACCGGGACAGGGGGAACACTGAAGCTTTCTTT
>15|NA|NA|TRBJ1-1|TRBV21-1
CASSKALAASTEAFF
TGTGCCAGCAGCAAAGCCCTAGCGGCAAGCACTGAAGCTTTCTTT
>15|NA|TRBD1|TRBJ1-1|TRBV9
CASSVGTGGNTEAFF
TGTGCCAGCAGCGTAGGGACAGGGGGAAACACTGAAGCTTTCTTT
>12|NA|NA|TRBJ1-5|TRBV7-8
CASSLEGGPQHF
TGTGCCAGCAGCTTAGAGGGGGGGCCCCAGCATTTT
>15|NA|TRBD2|TRBJ2-7|TRBV28
CASSGLAGQWYEQYF
TGTGCCAGCAGTGGACTAGCGGGACAATGGTACGAGCAGTACTTC
>16|NA|TRBD2|TRBJ2-3|TRBV6-6
CASMLTSGRASDTQYF
TGTGCCAGCATGCTAACTAGCGGGAGGGCCTCGGATACGCAGTATTTT
>14|NA|TRBD1|TRBJ2-7|TRBV6-6
CASSWTGGSYEQYF
TGTGCCAGCAGTTGGACAGGGGGCTCCTACGAGCAGTACTTC
>17|NA|TRBD2|TRBJ2-5|TRBV15
CATSRARGTSRKETQYF
TGTGCCACCAGCAGGGCGCGGGGGACTAGCAGAAAAGAGACCCAGTACTTC
>13|NA|NA|TRBJ2-7|TRBV7-9
CASSGVSSYEQYF
TGTGCCAGCAGCGGGGTCAGCTCCTACGAGCAGTACTTC
>24|NA|TRBD1|TRBJ2-7|TRBV4-2
CASSHEPTGCGYTRKVWSVYEQYF
TGTGCCAGCAGCCACGAGCCGACAGGGTGCGGCTATACCCGGAAGGTCTGGTCAGTTTACGAGCAGTACTTC
>15|NA|NA|TRBJ1-2|TRBV9
CASSVSLGGNYGYTF
TGTGCCAGCAGCGTATCTCTGGGAGGTAACTATGGCTACACCTTC
>16|NA|TRBD2|TRBJ2-3|TRBV9
CASSVEASGSGDTQYF
TGTGCCAGCAGCGTAGAGGCTAGCGGGAGTGGAGATACGCAGTATTTT
>15|NA|NA|TRBJ2-7|TRBV5-1
CASSFFSGAGYEQYF
TGCGCCAGCAGCTTCTTTTCAGGGGCGGGGTACGAGCAGTACTTC
>16|NA|NA|TRBJ2-5|TRBV29-1
CSVEVTRGLIKETQYF
TGCAGCGTTGAAGTTACGAGGGGACTTATTAAAGAGACCCAGTACTTC
>13|NA|NA|TRBJ1-5|TRBV5-6
CASSLFGNQPQHF
TGTGCCAGCAGCTTGTTCGGGAATCAGCCCCAGCATTTT
>16|NA|NA|TRBJ2-1|TRBV7-9
CASSLGLFSAGYEQFF
TGTGCCAGCAGCTTAGGATTGTTCTCGGCAGGCTATGAGCAGTTCTTC
>15|NA|NA|TRBJ2-7|TRBV5-1
CASSQGSVGRYEQYF
TGCGCCAGCAGCCAGGGCAGCGTAGGGCGCTACGAGCAGTACTTC
>15|NA|TRBD1|TRBJ1-6|TRBV19
CASSPWTGANSPLHF
TGTGCCAGTAGTCCCTGGACAGGGGCAAATTCACCCCTCCACTTT
>15|NA|TRBD1|TRBJ1-1|TRBV7-6
CASSLENRGNTEAFF
TGTGCCAGCAGCTTAGAAAACAGGGGGAACACTGAAGCTTTCTTT
>16|NA|TRBD2|TRBJ2-3|TRBV7-9
CASSLAFRRELDTQYF
TGTGCCAGCAGCTTAGCTTTCAGGCGGGAGCTAGATACGCAGTATTTT
>14|few|TRBD1|TRBJ1-3|TRBV6-1
CASSPDRAGNTIYF
TGTGCCAGCAGTCCCGACAGGGCTGGAAACACCATATATTTT
>19|NA|NA|TRBJ1-6|TRBV6-1
CASSERRQGRDGSGSPLHF
TGTGCCAGCAGTGAAAGGAGGCAAGGAAGGGACGGAAGTGGATCACCCCTCCACTTT
>14|once|NA|TRBJ1-2|TRBV2
CASSLDRIRYGYTF
TGTGCCAGCAGTCTTGACAGGATTCGCTATGGCTACACCTTC
>15|once|TRBD1|TRBJ1-5|TRBV10-3
CAISESGGQVKPQHF
TGTGCCATCAGTGAGTCCGGGGGACAGGTTAAACCCCAGCATTTT
>13|NA|TRBD2|TRBJ2-7|TRBV28
CASSYGTTYEQYF
TGTGCCAGCAGTTACGGGACTACCTACGAGCAGTACTTC
>13|NA|NA|TRBJ1-2|TRBV5-4
CASSSGMNYGYTF
TGTGCCAGCAGCTCAGGGATGAACTATGGCTACACCTTC